These 30 T cell receptor beta chains were sequenced from one sample in a study of T cell changes during pregnancy in multiple sclerosis. The table came from immunoSEQ multiplex PCR; TCRdb's copy has only in-frame clones and leaves some out. The sample records approximately 92,000 clones, 92% being singletons. The material was peripheral blood, obtained in the first trimester of pregnancy. Source of these receptors: a female donor with multiple sclerosis, enrolled in a pregnancy study.

This chain connects TRBV9 to TRBJ2-1; 13 bases align to TRBD2. This CDR3 region has 17 residues. Germline-derived CDR1 and CDR2 are SGDLS and YYNGEE. The V segment lost 4 bases and the J segment 7 bases; nucleotides outside the gene matches: 11. The CDR3 spells CASSMRTTSGRPNEQFF. The DNA for the CDR3 is TGTGCCAGCAGCATGCGAACGACTAGCGGGAGGCCAAATGAGCAGTTCTTC. The full variable domain, completed using reference TRBV9 and TRBJ2-1, is DSGVTQTPKHLITATGQRVTLRCSPRSGDLSVYWYQQSLDQGLQFLIQYYNGEERAKGNILERFSAQQFPDLHSELNLSSLELGDSALYFCASSMRTTSGRPNEQFFGPGTRLTVL.

The chain is built from TRBV7-2 and TRBJ2-3, with D uncertain. V was pared by 3 bases and J by 1 base, with 8 bases between. Looked up from germline, CDR1 is SGHTA and CDR2 is FQGNSA. This CDR3 contains 14 residues. CDR3 residues: CASSFFPRTDTQYF. As DNA, the CDR3 is TGTGCCAGCAGCTTTTTCCCTCGCACAGATACGCAGTATTTT.

This chain links TRBV4-1 with TRBJ2-7, with D possibly being TRBD2 (5 bases). CDR1 MGHRA and CDR2 YSYEKL come from the germline V gene. Trimming removed 3 bases from V and 4 bases from J, with 16 bases in between. There are 15 residues in the CDR3. The CDR3 DNA reads TGCGCCAGCAGCCAGGAGACGTACTCGGGATACGAGCAGTACTTC. As protein: CASSQETYSGYEQYF.

The rearrangement joins TRBV4-2 to TRBJ2-5, with TRBD2 identical over 10 bases. Per the germline V gene, CDR1 is LGHNA and CDR2 is YNFKEQ. The V and J ends lost 2 bases and 5 bases, in that order; junction bases with no gene match: 17. This CDR3 is built from 19 residues. The CDR3 here is CASSQFPLAGVFGQETQYF. The CDR3 bases are TGTGCCAGCAGCCAATTTCCCCTAGCGGGAGTCTTCGGTCAGGAGACCCAGTACTTC.

This clone was seen just once. The V gene is TRBV7-2, the J gene TRBJ2-2, with a possible D match to TRBD1 (6 bases). The germline gives CDR1 SGHTA, CDR2 FQGNSA. V dropped 5 bases and J dropped 2 bases, with 21 bases sitting between them. This CDR3 has 18 residues. CDR3 residues: CASSLWRSGQKNTGELFF. The CDR3 bases are TGTGCCAGCAGCCTCTGGAGATCGGGACAAAAAAACACCGGGGAGCTGTTTTTT.

This clone was detected a few times. The rearrangement joins TRBV2 to TRBJ2-1; D is uncertain. The CDR3 sequence is 15 residues long. Germline lookup yields CDR1 SNHLY and CDR2 FYNNEI. V was trimmed by 5 bases and J by 5 bases, leaving 16 bases between them. The CDR3: CASSPRLSRNNEQFF. CDR3 in DNA: TGTGCCAGCAGTCCGCGACTCAGTAGGAACAATGAGCAGTTCTTC.

The chain combines TRBV2 with TRBJ2-5; 11 bases are shared with TRBD2. The CDR3 is 17 residues long. Germline assignment: CDR1 SNHLY and CDR2 FYNNEI. Trimming at V came to 4 bases and at J to 5 bases, leaving 12 bases not matched to a gene. Here the CDR3 DNA reads TGTGCCAGCAGTGGGGCAATAGCGGGAGGGCGAAAGGAGACCCAGTACTTC. Translation: CASSGAIAGGRKETQYF. Together with reference TRBV2 and TRBJ2-5, the CDR3 gives the full variable domain: EPEVTQTPSHQVTQMGQEVILRCVPISNHLYFYWYRQILGQKVEFLVSFYNNEISEKSEIFDDQFSVERPDGSNFTLKIRSTKLEDSAMYFCASSGAIAGGRKETQYFGPGTRLLVL.

This clone was seen only once. V is TRBV5-8 and J is TRBJ1-1; D might be TRBD1 (5 bases). This CDR3 contains 15 residues. Per the germline V gene, CDR1 is SGHTS and CDR2 is YDEGEE. The ends were cut back, 0 bases at V and 2 bases at J, with 11 bases in the middle. This CDR3 reads CASSLGWGENTEAFF. In nucleotides, the CDR3 is TGTGCCAGCAGCTTGGGATGGGGGGAAAACACTGAAGCTTTCTTT.

The V call is TRBV19, the J call TRBJ2-7, with a tentative D call TRBD2 (5 bases). Trimming shortened V by 3 bases and J by 5 bases, and 8 bases separated the two germline ends. The germline gives CDR1 LNHDA, CDR2 SQIVND (reference sequence). This CDR3 is built from 12 residues. CDR3 sequence reads: CASSIPGNEQYF. DNA for the CDR3: TGTGCCAGTAGTATCCCGGGGAACGAGCAGTACTTC.

The rearrangement joins TRBV19 to TRBJ1-2; no definite D call. The germline V gene has CDR1 LNHDA and CDR2 SQIVND (reference sequence). CDR3 length: 15 amino acids. Trimming removed 6 bases at V and 1 base at J, with 15 bases between. The CDR3 loop is CASRGRHGVNYGYTF. As DNA, the CDR3 is TGTGCCAGTAGGGGTCGACACGGCGTTAACTATGGCTACACCTTC. The full variable domain, with the rest looked up from reference TRBV19 and TRBJ1-2, is DGGITQSPKYLFRKEGQNVTLSCEQNLNHDAMYWYRQDPGQGLRLIYYSQIVNDFQKGDIAEGYSVSREKKESFPLTVTSAQKNPTAFYLCASRGRHGVNYGYTFGSGTRLTVV.

The chain uses TRBV11-2 and TRBJ2-2; 9 nucleotides line up with TRBD2. Trimming took 2 bases from V and 0 from J; bases not matched to a gene: 1. The germline V gene has CDR1 SGHAT and CDR2 FQNNGV. This CDR3 is built from 16 residues. The CDR3 coding sequence is TGTGCCAGCAGCTTAAGACTAGCGGCGAACACCGGGGAGCTGTTTTTT. Translation gives CASSLRLAANTGELFF.

V gene TRBV6-1 combines with J gene TRBJ1-2, with 11 bases lining up with TRBD1. The CDR3 totals 13 residues. Per the germline V gene, CDR1 is MNHNS and CDR2 is SASEGT. The V gene end was trimmed by 6 bases and the J gene end by 7 bases; junction bases not matched to a gene: 4. The DNA of the CDR3 is TGTGCCAGCAGGCCGGGACAGGGGGGTGGCTACACCTTC. Protein: CASRPGQGGGYTF.

This chain connects TRBV9 to TRBJ1-1; TRBD1 is a possible D gene (6 bases). This CDR3 contains 12 residues. V lost 0 bases and J 8 bases, leaving 8 bases between the germline ends. Germline assignment: CDR1 SGDLS and CDR2 YYNGEE. CDR3 coding DNA: TGTGCCAGCAGCGTAGGTGGGGGCGAAGCTTTCTTT. Translation gives CASSVGGGEAFF. Drawing the rest from reference TRBV9 and TRBJ1-1, the complete variable domain is DSGVTQTPKHLITATGQRVTLRCSPRSGDLSVYWYQQSLDQGLQFLIQYYNGEERAKGNILERFSAQQFPDLHSELNLSSLELGDSALYFCASSVGGGEAFFGQGTRLTVV.

This clone has a single count. The chain recombines TRBV6-6 with TRBJ2-2; no clear D gene. The CDR3 loop spans 14 amino acids. V gave up 2 bases and J gave up 3 bases, with 7 bases separating them. Germline assignment: CDR1 MNHNY and CDR2 SVGAGI (reference sequence). The CDR3 loop is CASSYSVYTGELFF. CDR3 nucleotides: TGTGCCAGCAGTTACAGCGTATACACCGGGGAGCTGTTTTTT.

The rearrangement joins TRBV19 to TRBJ2-7; 11 bases align to TRBD2. The ends lost 5 bases at V and 0 bases at J; junction bases unmatched: 6. CDR1 LNHDA and CDR2 SQIVND come from the germline V gene (reference sequence). This CDR3 region has 16 residues. The CDR3 protein is CASSGLGLAGSYEQYF. The CDR3 DNA follows: TGTGCCAGTAGTGGTTTAGGACTAGCGGGCTCCTACGAGCAGTACTTC.

This chain links TRBV27 with TRBJ1-4; D is undetermined. Germline V lookup: CDR1 MNHEY, CDR2 SMNVEV (reference sequence). The CDR3 is made up of 15 amino acids. Trimming took 6 bases from V and 8 from J, leaving 19 bases between them. The CDR3 DNA reads as TGTGCCAGCAGCCCTCTCGGGCGGGGAGGCGAAAAACTGTTTTTT. As protein: CASSPLGRGGEKLFF.

The V call is TRBV13, the J call TRBJ1-1; no clear D. CDR1 and CDR2 from the germline V gene are PRHDT and FYEKMQ (reference sequence). V shed 5 bases and J shed 10 bases, with 17 bases lying between them. The CDR3 loop spans 13 amino acids. The CDR3 DNA follows: TGTGCCAGCAGCCACCGAGAGGGATCCGGAGCTTTCTTT. It yields the protein CASSHREGSGAFF.

Remarks on this clone: The CDR3 does not end in the conserved phenylalanine or tryptophan, so this is likely a read error. It is unclear where the CDR3 begins or ends on the DNA, so no DNA is shown, and the CDR3 is as TCRdb lists it. The J gene is TRBJ2-7, the V gene TRBV6-5; the table calls TRBD1, which could not be checked here. The CDR3 spans 11 residues, counting both ends. Germline CDR1 and CDR2: MNHEY and SVGAGI. The CDR3 spells CASSNRDSPRI.

The CDR3: CASSSSTANYGYTF. The CDR3 DNA follows: TGTGCCAGTAGTTCCTCAACAGCTAACTATGGCTACACCTTC. The chain combines TRBV19 with TRBJ1-2, with D uncertain. CDR3 length equals 14 residues. Trimming removed 5 bases from V and 0 bases from J, with 10 bases in between. Germline CDR1 and CDR2: LNHDA and SQIVND (reference sequence).

The chain couples TRBV6-4 to TRBJ2-4; D perhaps matches TRBD1 (6 bases). V was clipped by 3 bases and J by 0 bases, with 24 bases between them. Germline V gives CDR1 MRHNA, CDR2 SNTAGT. The CDR3 consists of 20 residues. The CDR3 reads CASSDLNLRDTGIAKNIQYF. CDR3 DNA sequence: TGTGCCAGCAGTGATCTGAACCTCCGGGACACAGGTATAGCCAAAAACATTCAGTACTTC.

The chain combines TRBV19 with TRBJ2-7, with 9 bases matching TRBD1. Germline lookup yields CDR1 LNHDA and CDR2 SQIVND (reference sequence). The CDR3 extends over 15 amino acids. V was pared by 4 bases and J by 3 bases, with 7 bases of the junction left unmatched. Here the CDR3 DNA reads TGTGCCAGTAGTACTGGGACAGGGTTAGACTACGAGCAGTACTTC. The encoded protein is CASSTGTGLDYEQYF.

The chain uses TRBV9 and TRBJ2-5; D ambiguous. The CDR3 contains 13 residues. Deletions cut 0 bases from V and 5 bases from J, with 8 bases between. Germline CDR1 and CDR2: SGDLS and YYNGEE. CDR3 in DNA: TGTGCCAGCAGCGTAGACTCCCCGGAGACCCAGTACTTC. It yields the protein CASSVDSPETQYF.

The CDR3 nucleotides read TGTGCCAGCCGGGCCACCGCCAGTGAGGCCGCGCGGGTGGAGCAGTACTTC. Protein: CASRATASEAARVEQYF. The chain combines TRBV27 with TRBJ2-7, with D possibly TRBD2 on 5 matching bases. Per germline, CDR1 MNHEY and CDR2 SMNVEV (reference sequence). The CDR3 contains 17 residues. Trimming pared 8 bases from V and 7 bases from J, leaving 30 bases between.

Regarding this clone: Other DNA sequences within the sample encode an identical CDR3. The chain employs TRBV7-9 and TRBJ1-1, with a tentative D call TRBD1 (5 bases). Trimming removed 2 bases at V and 5 bases at J, with 6 bases between. CDR1 SEHNR and CDR2 FQNEAQ come from the germline V gene (reference sequence). CDR3 length equals 12 residues. CDR3 residues: CASSLPGTEAFF. As DNA, the CDR3 is TGTGCCAGCAGCTTACCAGGGACTGAAGCTTTCTTT.

The chain joins TRBV5-4 to TRBJ1-1, with TRBD1 as a possible D gene (6 bases). CDR1 and CDR2 (germline): SGHNT, YYREEE (reference sequence). The CDR3 is 11 amino acids. V was clipped by 6 bases and J by 6 bases, with 9 bases between them. CDR3 loop: CASTRGPEAFF. The CDR3 DNA reads as TGTGCCAGCACCAGGGGCCCTGAAGCTTTCTTT.

This chain links TRBV10-1 with TRBJ2-1; 12 bases match TRBD2. V gave up 6 bases and J gave up 9 bases; unmatched junction bases: 3. Germline CDR1 and CDR2: WNHNN and SYGVQD (reference sequence). CDR3 size: 13 residues. The CDR3 spells CASRLAGGGEQFF. DNA for the CDR3: TGCGCCAGCAGGCTAGCGGGAGGGGGTGAGCAGTTCTTC.

The chain uses TRBV27 and TRBJ1-2; no firm D call. Per germline, CDR1 MNHEY and CDR2 SMNVEV (reference sequence). The CDR3 totals 14 residues. Trimming stripped 0 bases from V and 7 bases from J, with 12 bases between. Here the CDR3 reads CASSLSSGLGGYTF. The CDR3 nucleotides are TGTGCCAGCAGTTTATCGTCGGGGTTGGGTGGCTACACCTTC.

This clone was recorded once. The CDR3 reads CASSGTSTYEQYF. As DNA, the CDR3 is TGTGCCAGCAGCGGGACTAGCACCTACGAGCAGTACTTC. The chain employs TRBV7-9 and TRBJ2-7; TRBD2 agrees at 9 bases. Trimming removed 5 bases from V and 2 bases from J; junction bases left unmatched: 1. This CDR3 comprises 13 residues. The germline V gene has CDR1 SEHNR and CDR2 FQNEAQ (reference sequence).

This chain joins TRBV19 and TRBJ2-6, with D possibly matching TRBD2 (6 bases). CDR3 length: 16 amino acids. Germline CDR1 and CDR2: LNHDA and SQIVND (reference sequence). Trimming took 5 bases from V and 0 from J, leaving 11 bases between them. The CDR3, as DNA: TGTGCCAGTAGTCCCCATAGCGGCTCTGGGGCCAACGTCCTGACTTTC. Amino acid sequence: CASSPHSGSGANVLTF.

The genes are TRBV7-9 and TRBJ2-3; a weak D match, TRBD2 (6 bases). V was shortened by 0 bases and J by 2 bases, with 9 bases between the two germline ends. In germline, CDR1 is SEHNR, CDR2 FQNEAQ (reference sequence). This CDR3 is 15 amino acids long. The CDR3 nucleotides read TGTGCCAGCAGCTTAGCGGGGGGTGACACAGATACGCAGTATTTT. Translated: CASSLAGGDTDTQYF.